Sequencing of this T cell receptor beta chain was carried out in a study of T cells after yellow fever vaccination. TCRdb ran MiXCR on the 5' RACE reads and lists one entry per CDR3 protein. Altogether around 610,000 distinct CDR3 sequences are present, approximately 12% being singletons, with the ten largest covering more than 12%. The CDR3 totals 16 residues. J was trimmed by 1 base and V by 6 bases; bases with no gene match: 11. CDR1 and CDR2 from the germline V gene are SEHNR and FQNEAQ (reference sequence). This receptor was identified in a man aged 30 to 39 who received the YFV17D yellow fever vaccine. The sample in question was PBMCs, obtained on the day of the yellow fever booster vaccination. The gene calls are TRBV7-9 and TRBJ2-7, with 8 bases matching TRBD2. The CDR3 DNA follows: TGTGCCAGCAGACCCCAAGCGACTAGCGAATCCTACGAGCAGTACTTC. This codes for CASRPQATSESYEQYF. The whole variable domain, remainder taken from reference TRBV7-9 and TRBJ2-7, is DTGVSQNPRHKITKRGQNVTFRCDPISEHNRLYWYRQTLGQGPEFLTYFQNEAQLEKSRLLSDRFSAERPKGSFSTLEIQRTEQGDSAMYLCASRPQATSESYEQYFGPGTRLTVT.